This is a list of T cell receptor beta chains from one sample in a study of blood T cell repertoires in COVID-19. Clones were sequenced by immunoSEQ multiplex PCR, and TCRdb holds only the in-frame ones, with some missing. The sample holds roughly 500,000 clones, approximately 83% seen once. The sample consisted of peripheral blood. These receptor sequences come from a human donor in a cohort sampled during active COVID-19. The CDR3 runs from the conserved cysteine through the conserved F or W. A D gene is named only where the DNA matches it firmly. Clone size is given for some rows only: seen once, a few or many times, or a class if the clone is expanded.

NA	NA	TRBV19	TRBJ1-5	17	TGTGCCAGTAGTATCGTATATGACAGATATAGCAATCAGCCCCAGCATTTT	CASSIVYDRYSNQPQHF
few	NA	TRBV7-3	TRBJ2-2	14	TGTGCCAGCAGCTTAACGGTCCAGGCCGGGGAGCTGTTTTTT	CASSLTVQAGELFF
NA	NA	TRBV19	TRBJ1-2	13	TGTGCCAGTAGACAAGGACTGCTCTATGGCTACACCTTC	CASRQGLLYGYTF
NA	NA	TRBV2	TRBJ2-7	12	TGTGCCAGCAGTGATCGGGCCTACGAGCAGTACTTC	CASSDRAYEQYF
once	NA	TRBV6-2/TRBV6-3	TRBJ1-3	15	TGTGCCAGCAGCCTGAGACAGACGGCTGGAAACACCATATATTTT	CASSLRQTAGNTIYF
NA	TRBD2	TRBV5-1	TRBJ2-1	15	TGCGCCAGCAGCTTTACGGGAGGCAGAAACAATGAGCAGTTCTTC	CASSFTGGRNNEQFF
NA	NA	TRBV2	TRBJ1-5	17	TGTGCCAGCAGTGATTTACAGGCGGTGGGTGGCAATCAGCCCCAGCATTTT	CASSDLQAVGGNQPQHF
NA	TRBD2	TRBV6-4	TRBJ2-1	16	TGTGCCAGCAGTGAACAAGCGGGAGGGGGCCACAATGAGCAGTTCTTC	CASSEQAGGGHNEQFF
NA	NA	TRBV6-4	TRBJ2-7	14	TGTGCCAGCAGCTATGCGACGGGATCCTACGAGCAGTACTTC	CASSYATGSYEQYF
NA	TRBD1	TRBV19	TRBJ1-1	17	TGTGCCAGTAGTCCCCGCCGACCCAGGGGGGCGAGCACTGAAGCTTTCTTT	CASSPRRPRGASTEAFF
NA	NA	TRBV30	TRBJ1-5	13	TGTGCCTGGAGTGCGGTCTCCTCCGGGCCCCAGCATTTT	CAWSAVSSGPQHF
NA	NA	TRBV5-5	TRBJ1-2	13	TGTGCCAGCAGCTTGGACCCGGAGTATGGCTACACCTTC	CASSLDPEYGYTF
NA	NA	TRBV2	TRBJ1-3	14	TGTGCCAGCAGTGTTCGGTCCGCTGGAAACACCATATATTTT	CASSVRSAGNTIYF
NA	TRBD1	TRBV6-2/TRBV6-3	TRBJ1-5	15	TGTGCCAGCAGTTACCGAACAGGGGGCAGTCAGCCCCAGCATTTT	CASSYRTGGSQPQHF
NA	NA	TRBV24-1	TRBJ1-5	16	TGTGCCACCAGTGATTTGCCAGGGGCTCGTAATCAGCCCCAGCATTTT	CATSDLPGARNQPQHF
once	NA	TRBV5-6	TRBJ2-3	15	TGTGCCAGCAGCTTGTATACGACTTACGCAGATACGCAGTATTTT	CASSLYTTYADTQYF
NA	TRBD2	TRBV20-1	TRBJ2-7	14	TGCAGTGCTAGTGGGACTAGCGGACCTCTGGAGCAGTACTTC	CSASGTSGPLEQYF
NA	NA	TRBV6-5	TRBJ1-1	13	TGTGCCAGCAGTTACACCCTATGGACTGAAGCTTTCTTT	CASSYTLWTEAFF
NA	TRBD1	TRBV6-6	TRBJ1-2	15	TGTGCCAGCAGTTACCCGGCAGGGGGCGCGGATGGCTACACCTTC	CASSYPAGGADGYTF
NA	TRBD1	TRBV11-3	TRBJ2-1	16	TGTGCCAGCAGCCCAGGGACAGTCTCCTCCTACAATGAGCAGTTCTTC	CASSPGTVSSYNEQFF
NA	NA	TRBV14	TRBJ1-3	15	TGTGCCAGCAGCCTCCAGGGGCGTCCTGGAAACACCATATATTTT	CASSLQGRPGNTIYF
NA	TRBD1	TRBV6-4	TRBJ1-2	14	TGTGCCAGCAGTGATTATGTGGGACAGGGGATCTACACCTTC	CASSDYVGQGIYTF
few	NA	TRBV27	TRBJ1-5	15	TGTGCCAGCGCCCCCCACAGTCCTAGCAATCAGCCCCAGCATTTT	CASAPHSPSNQPQHF
NA	NA	TRBV19	TRBJ2-1	14	TGTGCCAGTAGTATTGGTAGTTCCTACAATGAGCAGTTCTTC	CASSIGSSYNEQFF
NA	TRBD1	TRBV18	TRBJ2-7	14	TGTGCCAGCTCACCACGACAGGGGGTCTACGAGCAGTACTTC	CASSPRQGVYEQYF
NA	TRBD1	TRBV4-1	TRBJ2-5	13	TGCGCCAGCGGCCGGACAGGGGGAGAGACCCAGTACTTC	CASGRTGGETQYF
NA	TRBD2	TRBV10-1	TRBJ2-1	18	TGCGCCAGCAGTGAGTATGGGACTAGCGGGAGGGCGTACAATGAGCAGTTCTTC	CASSEYGTSGRAYNEQFF
NA	TRBD1	TRBV18	TRBJ2-5	14	TGTGCCAGCTCACCAGGACAGGCAGAAGAGACCCAGTACTTC	CASSPGQAEETQYF